The T cell receptor (beta chain) under discussion was sequenced for a study of CD8 T cells in Susac syndrome. This CDR3 comprises 16 residues. Trimming stripped 0 bases from V and 10 bases from J, with 16 bases between. CDR1 is SEHNR, CDR2 FQNEAQ, per germline (reference sequence). With random hexamers, reverse transcription was performed on about 0.5 to 1 ug of RNA. Amplification of TCR beta CDR3 spanned 54 Vbeta and 13 Jbeta via immunoSEQ multiplex PCR. TCRdb passed the immunoSEQ multiplex PCR reads through MiXCR, listing each CDR3 protein once. The sample holds 95,000 or so distinct CDR3 sequences; approximately 95% are singletons and the top ten take roughly 0.32%.

The chain uses TRBV7-9 and TRBJ1-6; D is possibly TRBD1 (5 bases). The sequencing sample was made of CD8+ T cells from PBMCs. The TCR sequence derives from a human donor in good health. The CDR3 bases are TGTGCCAGCAGCTTAGCGCCTGGGGGAGGGAAGTCACCCCTCCACTTT. It yields the protein CASSLAPGGGKSPLHF.